One and the same sample provided the 18 T cell receptor beta chains below, sequenced in a study of read filtering for tumor transcriptome and immune sequencing. This library used around 400 ng RNA and molecular barcoded adaptors spanning alpha/delta and beta/gamma chains. Using its own MiXCR run on the reads, TCRdb lists one record per CDR3 protein. The sample consists of fewer than 90,000 distinct CDR3 sequences, over 9% of them appearing once. The sequenced material came from a population of CD138-negative cells sorted from bone marrow. The receptor source for this set is a donor at least 40 years old with multiple myeloma.

This clonotype was counted ten times or more. V is TRBV7-2 and J is TRBJ2-4, with D tentatively TRBD2 (6 bases). Germline V gives CDR1 SGHTA, CDR2 FQGNSA. The V end was cut by 3 bases, the J end by 7 bases, with 16 bases between. The CDR3 sequence is 15 residues long. The DNA for the CDR3 is TGTGCCAGCAGCTTCCCGGGAGACGGGGCGAACATTCAGTACTTC. Translated, it gives CASSFPGDGANIQYF.

This clonotype was observed at least ten times. The chain links TRBV19 to TRBJ2-3; 7 nucleotides agree with TRBD2. CDR1 and CDR2 from the germline V gene are LNHDA and SQIVND (reference sequence). V dropped 4 bases and J dropped 4; count of bases not matched to a gene: 8. The CDR3 contains 15 residues. In DNA, the CDR3 is TGTGCCAGTAGTAGTTCCCCGAGCGGGGCAGATACGCAGTATTTT. It codes for CASSSSPSGADTQYF. Complete variable domain (other parts from reference TRBV19 and TRBJ2-3): DGGITQSPKYLFRKEGQNVTLSCEQNLNHDAMYWYRQDPGQGLRLIYYSQIVNDFQKGDIAEGYSVSREKKESFPLTVTSAQKNPTAFYLCASSSSPSGADTQYFGPGTRLTVL.

This clonotype was found many times. V usage is TRBV14 and J usage is TRBJ2-1; D remains unclear. Trimming shortened V by 0 bases and J by 11 bases, and 11 bases separated the two germline ends. CDR1 and CDR2 from the germline V gene are SGHDN and FVKESK. The CDR3 consists of 13 residues. The CDR3 is CASSQDSWKKQFF. The CDR3 nucleotides read TGTGCCAGCAGCCAAGATTCGTGGAAGAAGCAGTTCTTC.

This clonotype was recorded at least ten times. The CDR3 region has the DNA TGTGCCAGCAGCTACCCCGGCGGGAACTCCTACGAGCAGTACTTC. Translation gives CASSYPGGNSYEQYF. The V and J genes are TRBV28 and TRBJ2-7, with D possibly matching TRBD2 (6 bases). From germline, CDR1 is MDHEN and CDR2 SYDVKM. V gave up 6 bases and J gave up 0 bases, with 15 bases separating them. This CDR3 is built from 15 residues.

This clonotype has ten or more counts. This chain uses TRBV20-1 with TRBJ2-1; 7 bases are shared with TRBD2. The CDR3 has 14 amino acids. Trimming removed 3 bases from V and 4 bases from J; junction bases left unmatched: 6. The germline V gene has CDR1 DFQATT and CDR2 SNEGSKA (reference sequence). CDR3 nucleotide sequence: TGCAGTGCTAGGTCGACTAGCAGTTACAATGAGCAGTTCTTC. Residues: CSARSTSSYNEQFF.

The table lists this clonotype with many counts. The V call is TRBV12-5, the J call TRBJ1-5; 8 bases match TRBD1. The V gene end was trimmed by 6 bases and the J gene end by 4 bases; junction bases not matched to a gene: 5. This CDR3 has 14 amino acids. The germline V gene encodes CDR1 LGHNT and CDR2 FRNRAP. The CDR3 DNA is TGTGCTAGTGGCCAGGGACAGGAGAATCAGCCCCAGCATTTT. It specifies CASGQGQENQPQHF. Full variable domain (remainder filled in from reference TRBV12-5 and TRBJ1-5): DARVTQTPRHKVTEMGQEVTMRCQPILGHNTVFWYRQTMMQGLELLAYFRNRAPLDDSGMPKDRFSAEMPDATLATLKIQPSEPRDSAVYFCASGQGQENQPQHFGDGTRLSIL.

J is TRBJ2-7 and V is TRBV5-1, with D tentatively TRBD1 or TRBD2 (5 bases each). Trimming shortened V by 3 bases and J by 3 bases, and 19 bases separated the two germline ends. Per the germline V gene, CDR1 is SGHRS and CDR2 is YFSETQ. The CDR3 is made up of 16 amino acids. This chain's CDR3 is CASSWDGRTAGYEQYF. The CDR3 DNA sequence: TGCGCCAGCAGCTGGGACGGACGGACGGCGGGCTACGAGCAGTACTTC. Full variable domain (missing parts from reference TRBV5-1 and TRBJ2-7): KAGVTQTPRYLIKTRGQQVTLSCSPISGHRSVSWYQQTPGQGLQFLFEYFSETQRNKGNFPGRFSGRQFSNSRSEMNVSTLELGDSALYLCASSWDGRTAGYEQYFGPGTRLTVT.

This clonotype was counted at least ten times. This chain connects TRBV6-2 or TRBV6-3 to TRBJ1-1, with D unresolved. The CDR3 is 16 residues long. From germline, CDR1 is MNHEY and CDR2 SVGEGT. The V gene lost 0 bases and the J gene lost 1 base, with 12 bases spanning the gap. The CDR3 bases are TGTGCCAGCAGTTACTCGTGGGTTCGGGGGAACACTGAAGCTTTCTTT. Translation gives CASSYSWVRGNTEAFF.

This clonotype was seen ten or more times. This chain joins TRBV10-3 and TRBJ2-7, with a weak D call TRBD1 (6 bases). Germline V lookup: CDR1 ENHRY, CDR2 SYGVKD. The CDR3 loop spans 13 amino acids. The V gene lost 3 bases and the J gene lost 7 bases, with 13 bases spanning the gap. The CDR3 protein is CAISEQGSREQYF. CDR3 in DNA: TGTGCCATCAGTGAACAGGGAAGTCGGGAGCAGTACTTC.

This clonotype was counted a few times. This chain joins TRBV2 and TRBJ2-2; D is possibly TRBD1 (6 bases). V dropped 4 bases and J dropped 7 bases, with 13 bases sitting between them. The CDR3 runs to 14 residues. Germline V gene lookup returns CDR1 SNHLY and CDR2 FYNNEI. CDR3 protein: CASSVQGSSGELFF. DNA of the CDR3: TGTGCCAGCAGTGTTCAGGGGTCGAGCGGGGAGCTGTTTTTT.

Many counts were recorded for this clonotype. The CDR3 DNA sequence: TGCAGCGTTGAGTCGCGGGATGCCACCGGGGAGCTGTTTTTT. It translates to CSVESRDATGELFF. The genes are TRBV29-1 and TRBJ2-2; TRBD2 might be the D (6 bases). The CDR3 runs 14 residues. Germline CDR1 reads SQVTM; CDR2 reads ANQGSEA. V was pared by 3 bases and J by 4 bases, with 12 bases between.

With respect to this clonotype: One base away lies a much larger clone, so this may be a sequencing read error. The rearrangement links TRBV7-8 to TRBJ2-5, with a tentative D call TRBD1 (6 bases). From germline, CDR1 is SGHVS and CDR2 FQNEAQ. The CDR3 spans 15 residues. CDR3 sequence: CASSLGVGAEESQYF. CDR3 DNA: TGTGCCAGCAGCTTAGGAGTGGGGGCGGAAGAGTCCCAGTACTTC.

This clonotype showed up many times. The chain couples TRBV18 to TRBJ2-2, with D perhaps matching TRBD1 (6 bases). V lost 0 bases to trimming and J lost 5 bases, with 7 bases between them. This CDR3 is 14 amino acids long. Germline CDR1 and CDR2: KGHSH and LQKENI. The CDR3 reads CASSPPQGTGELFF. The CDR3, as DNA: TGTGCCAGCTCACCACCGCAGGGGACCGGGGAGCTGTTTTTT.

This clonotype was observed many times. This chain uses TRBV5-1 with TRBJ2-1; 7 nucleotides align to TRBD2. Unmatched junction bases numbered 12, after V lost 6 bases and J lost 6 bases. The CDR3 spans 15 residues. The germline V gene has CDR1 SGHRS and CDR2 YFSETQ. The DNA for the CDR3 is TGCGCCAGCAACCCCCTTTGGGGGGAGGGCAATGAGCAGTTCTTC. This translates into CASNPLWGEGNEQFF. The whole variable domain, remainder taken from reference TRBV5-1 and TRBJ2-1, is KAGVTQTPRYLIKTRGQQVTLSCSPISGHRSVSWYQQTPGQGLQFLFEYFSETQRNKGNFPGRFSGRQFSNSRSEMNVSTLELGDSALYLCASNPLWGEGNEQFFGPGTRLTVL.

In this sample, this clonotype turned up a few times. The chain recombines TRBV3-1 with TRBJ1-4; D not certain. The CDR3 loop spans 16 amino acids. V dropped 0 bases and J dropped 7 bases, with 15 bases sitting between them. Germline CDR1 LGHDT, CDR2 YNNKEL (reference sequence). This CDR3 reads CASSQDPGRVSEKLFF. The CDR3 coding sequence is TGTGCCAGCAGCCAAGATCCGGGGAGGGTTAGTGAAAAACTGTTTTTT.

This clonotype has a handful of counts. CDR3 bases: TGTGCCAGCAGTCCCGACAGGGGTCAGCCCCAGCATTTT. This translates into CASSPDRGQPQHF. This chain joins TRBV7-2 and TRBJ1-5; 8 nucleotides line up with TRBD1. From germline, CDR1 is SGHTA and CDR2 FQGNSA. With V trimmed by 6 bases and J by 6 bases, 4 bases remained unmatched. This CDR3 is 13 amino acids long.

There are many counts of this clonotype. The chain links TRBV5-1 to TRBJ1-6; 11 bases line up with TRBD1. Germline V gives CDR1 SGHRS, CDR2 YFSETQ. The junction had 4 bases not matched to a gene; V was cut back by 0 bases and J by 8 bases. The CDR3 length is 16 residues. The CDR3 loop reads CASSLGTGGTDSPLHF. The CDR3 DNA follows: TGCGCCAGCAGCTTGGGGACAGGGGGCACGGATTCACCCCTCCACTTT.

This clonotype was recorded at least ten times. V is TRBV10-3 and J is TRBJ1-5; possibly TRBD1 for D (6 bases). With 3 bases removed from V and 1 base from J, the gap between germline ends came to 7 bases. From germline, CDR1 is ENHRY and CDR2 SYGVKD. CDR3 length: 14 residues. CDR3 sequence reads: CAISEGGSNQPQHF. In DNA form, the CDR3 reads TGTGCCATCAGTGAAGGGGGGAGCAATCAGCCCCAGCATTTT.